The entry below describes one T cell receptor beta chain. Seattle enrolled patients during active infection and tracked them longitudinally. This sample is part of a study of blood T cell repertoires in COVID-19. Study-level information: Researchers got acute and convalescent COVID-19 samples from the United States, Italy and Spain. PBMCs, B-cell-depleted T cells, or T cells provided the cDNA or gDNA that made up the material.

How the authors handled the data: Quantification of nucleated cells was approximated via reference gene primer amplification. The assay was immunoSEQ multiplex PCR, and TCRdb's table has in-frame clones only and misses some. Clonal size and the V and J genes are those of that table, whereas D and trimming came from the DNA. Among under 400,000 clones listed, roughly 90% were seen once. J gave up 7 bases and V 7 bases, and 11 bases lay outside the gene matches. The CDR3 loop spans 13 amino acids. Germline CDR1 SQVTM, CDR2 ANQGSEA. V is TRBV29-1 and J is TRBJ1-2; 8 bases align to TRBD1. Material: peripheral blood. The sequence derives from a woman aged 25-40 years with COVID-19, enrolled during active disease. For the CDR3, the DNA is TGCAGCGCCGGGTCGACAGGGGTTGTTGGCTACACCTTC. Translating gives CSAGSTGVVGYTF. The whole variable domain, remainder taken from reference TRBV29-1 and TRBJ1-2, is SAVISQKPSRDICQRGTSLTIQCQVDSQVTMMFWYRQQPGQSLTLIATANQGSEATYESGFVIDKFPISRPNLTFSTLTVSNMSPEDSSIYLCSAGSTGVVGYTFGSGTRLTVV.